The TCR beta chain under discussion was sequenced for a study of immune cell composition in non-small cell lung cancer. Whole-study results and caveats: Clones >0.5% enriched in tumour were rarer in adenocarcinoma (about 35%) than squamous (about 80%).

The V end was cut by 3 bases, the J end by 0 bases, with 6 bases between. Germline-derived CDR1 and CDR2 are SEHNR and FQNEAQ (reference sequence). CDR3 length: 14 amino acids. Comments on this clone: Its matching antigen is unknown.

Produced via immunoSEQ multiplex PCR; TCRdb's table is partial and in-frame only. This sample has 3,000 to 4,000 clones, with 74% found just once. The normal lung sample lay at least 3 cm, and maximally far, from the tumour. Frozen unsorted single-cell suspensions supplied the genomic DNA. The chain links TRBV7-9 to TRBJ1-5; D remains ambiguous. The sequencing sample was made of non-adjacent lung tissue. The origin of this receptor is a human donor with non-small cell lung cancer. The DNA for the CDR3 is TGTGCCAGCAGCTTCACCAGTAGCAATCAGCCCCAGCATTTT. Translated: CASSFTSSNQPQHF. Supplemented by reference TRBV7-9 and TRBJ1-5, the full variable domain reads DTGVSQNPRHKITKRGQNVTFRCDPISEHNRLYWYRQTLGQGPEFLTYFQNEAQLEKSRLLSDRFSAERPKGSFSTLEIQRTEQGDSAMYLCASSFTSSNQPQHFGDGTRLSIL.